One sample yielded the 19 T cell receptor beta chains listed below, sequenced in a study of beta chain features in type 1 diabetes. General observations from the study: Moderately but significantly shorter TCRB CDR3s were found in Type 1 diabetes patients in all four CD4+ subsets.

The antigens for these receptors are not known. All of the isolated RNA was reverse transcribed, so expressed TCRB transcripts were sequenced. Assay: immunoSEQ multiplex PCR; the TCRdb copy retains only in-frame clones and omits some. Altogether 600,000 to 700,000 clones are present, roughly 12% being singletons, with the ten largest covering 0.095% to 0.15%. The material sequenced was naive CD4+ T cells from blood. The receptor set was obtained from a man in his thirties or forties with type 1 diabetes.

The chain is built from TRBV29-1 and TRBJ2-3; D unresolved. Germline V gene data show CDR1 as SQVTM and CDR2 as ANQGSEA. The CDR3 spans 14 residues. Trimming took off 8 bases at V and 2 bases at J, with 17 bases between the two ends. For the CDR3, the DNA is TGCAGCATACCCCTAGGCCTCCTCACAGATACGCAGTATTTT. It codes for CSIPLGLLTDTQYF.

This chain joins TRBV6-6 and TRBJ1-4, with D maybe TRBD1 (6 bases). Germline CDR1 reads MNHNY; CDR2 reads SVGAGI (reference sequence). The CDR3 totals 16 residues. Trimming left V 4 bases short and J 1 base short, with 13 bases between. CDR3 in DNA: TGTGCCAGCAGTTCCCCGGCCAGGGGAACTAATGAAAAACTGTTTTTT. Encoded protein: CASSSPARGTNEKLFF.

V and J are TRBV30 and TRBJ1-6; maybe TRBD1 (5 bases). Per the germline V gene, CDR1 is GTSNPN and CDR2 is SVGIG (reference sequence). The CDR3 has 14 residues. V was trimmed by 7 bases and J by 7 bases, leaving 17 bases between them. CDR3 residues: CAYYRQTLNSPLHF. CDR3 DNA sequence: TGTGCCTATTACCGACAGACGTTGAATTCACCCCTCCACTTT.

This clone occurred a few times. The chain couples TRBV28 to TRBJ2-7; TRBD1 aligns across 7 bases. Germline-derived CDR1 and CDR2 are MDHEN and SYDVKM. Trimming removed 7 bases from V and 2 bases from J; junction bases left unmatched: 8. The CDR3 covers 14 residues. Here the CDR3 DNA reads TGTGCCAGCACCAGACAGGGTGGGCCCTACGAGCAGTACTTC. Protein sequence: CASTRQGGPYEQYF.

This clone was seen only a few times. CDR3 DNA: TGTGCCAGCAGCCCCCTCGCGGGGGGAGGTACAGATACGCAGTATTTT. Translated, it gives CASSPLAGGGTDTQYF. The chain links TRBV11-2 to TRBJ2-3, with 8 bases that match TRBD2. CDR1 is SGHAT, CDR2 FQNNGV, per germline. V was pared by 5 bases and J by 3 bases, with 10 bases of the junction left unmatched. The CDR3 has 16 residues.

This chain links TRBV5-1 with TRBJ2-5; D not resolved. V was cut by 4 bases and J by 2 bases, with 6 bases left in between. Germline CDR1 reads SGHRS; CDR2 reads YFSETQ. The CDR3 runs 12 residues. In nucleotides, the CDR3 is TGCGCCAGCAGCGCCCAGCAAGAGACCCAGTACTTC. Its translation: CASSAQQETQYF. The full variable domain, with the rest looked up from reference TRBV5-1 and TRBJ2-5, is KAGVTQTPRYLIKTRGQQVTLSCSPISGHRSVSWYQQTPGQGLQFLFEYFSETQRNKGNFPGRFSGRQFSNSRSEMNVSTLELGDSALYLCASSAQQETQYFGPGTRLLVL.

In this sample, this clone turned up a few times. The rearrangement uses TRBV29-1 and TRBJ2-7; 10 nucleotides line up with TRBD1. This CDR3 has 13 residues. V lost 5 bases and J lost 4; bases outside the gene matches: 5. In germline, CDR1 is SQVTM, CDR2 ANQGSEA. CDR3 sequence reads: CSVKDRGVYEQYF. The CDR3 DNA reads as TGCAGCGTTAAGGACAGGGGGGTTTACGAGCAGTACTTC.

This clone was found a few times. This chain joins TRBV4-2 and TRBJ1-1, with 7 nucleotides matching TRBD1. CDR3 size: 13 residues. Germline loops: CDR1 LGHNA, CDR2 YNFKEQ. With 3 bases clipped from V and 6 bases from J, the junction kept 4 bases outside the gene matches. This chain's CDR3 is CASSHHDRAEAFF. CDR3 nucleotides: TGTGCCAGCAGCCACCATGACAGGGCTGAAGCTTTCTTT.

This clone was seen a handful of times. CDR3: CASSQDGSNQPQHF. The CDR3 nucleotides read TGCGCCAGCAGCCAGGATGGGAGCAATCAGCCCCAGCATTTT. The chain uses TRBV5-1 and TRBJ1-5; unclear D gene. Trimming shortened V by 4 bases and J by 1 base, and 9 bases separated the two germline ends. There are 14 residues in the CDR3. Germline V gives CDR1 SGHRS, CDR2 YFSETQ.

The chain couples TRBV5-1 to TRBJ2-1; 8 positions match TRBD1. The V gene's germline CDR1 is SGHRS and CDR2 YFSETQ. V shed 4 bases and J 9 bases; nucleotides not matched to a gene: 6. This CDR3 spans 13 amino acids. In nucleotides, the CDR3 is TGCGCCAGCAGCCTGACAGGGGATTTTGAGCAGTTCTTC. Its protein product is CASSLTGDFEQFF.

The chain joins TRBV11-2 to TRBJ2-2; perhaps TRBD1 as D (6 bases). Deletions cut 5 bases from V and 3 bases from J, with 13 bases between. CDR3 size: 15 residues. Germline V gene lookup returns CDR1 SGHAT and CDR2 FQNNGV. CDR3 sequence (DNA): TGTGCCAGCAGCCCCTTAGCAGGGGACACCGGGGAGCTGTTTTTT. It yields the protein CASSPLAGDTGELFF.

This clone has only a few counts. This chain joins TRBV11-2 and TRBJ1-6; D uncertain. CDR3 length: 15 residues. Trimming pared 3 bases from V and 0 bases from J, leaving 6 bases between. Germline assignment: CDR1 SGHAT and CDR2 FQNNGV. DNA for the CDR3: TGTGCCAGCAGCTTTGGGAGCTCCTATAATTCACCCCTCCACTTT. Encoded protein: CASSFGSSYNSPLHF.

The V and J genes are TRBV5-4 and TRBJ1-6, with D uncertain. Germline V gene sequence: CDR1 SGHNT, CDR2 YYREEE (reference sequence). Trimming pared 3 bases from V and 6 bases from J, leaving 7 bases between. This CDR3 region has 13 residues. The CDR3, as DNA: TGTGCCAGCAGCTGGACGGGTAATTCACCCCTCCACTTT. Its translation is CASSWTGNSPLHF. The whole variable domain, filled in from reference TRBV5-4 and TRBJ1-6, reads ETGVTQSPTHLIKTRGQQVTLRCSSQSGHNTVSWYQQALGQGPQFIFQYYREEENGRGNFPPRFSGLQFPNYSSELNVNALELDDSALYLCASSWTGNSPLHFGNGTRLTVT.

There are a few counts of this clone. The genes are TRBV30 and TRBJ2-2; D uncertain. CDR3 length: 11 residues. V lost 5 bases and J 5 bases, leaving 6 bases between the germline ends. Looked up from germline, CDR1 is GTSNPN and CDR2 is SVGIG (reference sequence). The CDR3 is CAWGVTGELFF. In DNA form, the CDR3 reads TGTGCCTGGGGGGTGACCGGGGAGCTGTTTTTT.

This chain uses TRBV7-3 with TRBJ2-1; 9 bases agree with TRBD2. The CDR3 extends over 15 amino acids. V lost 4 bases and J lost 7; bases outside the gene matches: 8. The germline gives CDR1 SGHTA, CDR2 FQGTGA. CDR3 sequence: CASSSTSGLGNEQFF. The CDR3 nucleotides are TGTGCCAGCAGCTCGACTAGCGGCCTGGGGAATGAGCAGTTCTTC.

The chain carries TRBV7-2 and TRBJ2-1; 10 bases fit TRBD2. V trimming: 4 bases; J trimming: 7 bases; junction bases outside the gene matches: 10. This CDR3 comprises 16 residues. Germline-derived CDR1 and CDR2 are SGHTA and FQGNSA. The CDR3 is CASSSEGSGGLNEQFF. CDR3 DNA: TGTGCCAGCAGCTCCGAGGGTAGCGGGGGGCTGAATGAGCAGTTCTTC.

The rearrangement links TRBV19 to TRBJ1-1; 8 nucleotides line up with TRBD1. CDR1 LNHDA and CDR2 SQIVND come from the germline V gene (reference sequence). The CDR3 is made up of 17 amino acids. Unmatched junction bases numbered 7, after V lost 1 base and J lost 0 bases. The CDR3 loop reads CASSIADRVHMNTEAFF. In nucleotides, the CDR3 is TGTGCCAGTAGTATAGCGGACAGGGTCCATATGAACACTGAAGCTTTCTTT.

The chain has TRBV6-5 and TRBJ2-7, with unresolved D. Germline lookup yields CDR1 MNHEY and CDR2 SVGAGI. V dropped 2 bases and J dropped 2 bases, with 7 bases sitting between them. The CDR3 has 13 residues. The CDR3 DNA reads as TGTGCCAGCAGTTACGCACGGGCCTACGAGCAGTACTTC. Translating gives CASSYARAYEQYF.

This rearrangement joins TRBV4-2 to TRBJ2-2; TRBD2 matches at 9 bases. The V segment lost 0 bases and the J segment 6 bases; nucleotides outside the gene matches: 11. The CDR3 covers 18 residues. Germline V gene data show CDR1 as LGHNA and CDR2 as YNFKEQ. The CDR3 loop is CASSQDQASGEWAGELFF. The CDR3 DNA reads TGTGCCAGCAGCCAAGACCAGGCTAGCGGGGAATGGGCCGGGGAGCTGTTTTTT.